The rows below give T cell receptor beta chains drawn from one sample of a study of cytomegalovirus exposure and HLA in healthy donors. Only in-frame clones appear in the TCRdb table, and some are missing; sequencing was by immunoSEQ multiplex PCR. The sample consists of 150,000 to 200,000 clones, more than 80% of them appearing once. Sequenced input: PBMCs. The receptors originated from a man between 18 and 29 years old in good health and CMV-seronegative. CDR3s include the opening cysteine and the closing phenylalanine or tryptophan. D genes are given only for firm matches. Size tells how often a clone was seen (once, few, many) or the class of an expanded clone, and some rows leave it out.

v_call	clone_size	j_call	d_call	cdr3_aa	cdr3_nt
TRBV2	.	TRBJ2-3	TRBD1	CASSPTGVDTQYF	TGTGCCAGCAGCCCCACAGGGGTCGATACGCAGTATTTT
TRBV28	.	TRBJ2-3	TRBD1	CASSFSDRVSTDTQYF	TGTGCCAGCAGTTTTTCGGACAGGGTTAGCACAGATACGCAGTATTTT
TRBV25-1	.	TRBJ1-1	.	CASSERGRAFF	TGTGCCAGCAGTGAAAGAGGGCGTGCTTTCTTT
TRBV19	.	TRBJ1-1	.	CASSRGPEAFF	TGTGCCAGTAGTAGGGGCCCTGAAGCTTTCTTT
TRBV7-3	.	TRBJ1-1	TRBD1	CASSLGGRSEAFF	TGTGCCAGCAGCCTAGGGGGCCGCAGTGAAGCTTTCTTT
TRBV6-1	once	TRBJ1-1	TRBD1	CASRRGDRGRAFF	TGTGCCAGCAGGAGGGGGGACAGGGGAAGAGCTTTCTTT
TRBV7-9	.	TRBJ1-1	.	CATLGGVTEAFF	TGTGCCACCCTGGGGGGGGTGACTGAAGCTTTCTTT
TRBV7-6	.	TRBJ2-7	TRBD2	CASSLLAGEQYF	TGTGCCAGCAGCCTCCTAGCGGGCGAGCAGTACTTC
TRBV29-1	.	TRBJ1-2	TRBD1	CSVIPWTGSNYGYTF	TGCAGCGTCATTCCCTGGACAGGATCTAACTATGGCTACACCTTC
TRBV9	.	TRBJ1-1	.	CASSDRWNTEAFF	TGTGCCAGCAGTGACAGGTGGAACACTGAAGCTTTCTTT
TRBV2	.	TRBJ2-7	.	CASSEAWGWTNYEQYF	TGTGCCAGCAGTGAAGCGTGGGGGTGGACTAACTACGAGCAGTACTTC
TRBV9	.	TRBJ1-2	TRBD1	CASSVYGTGGIGYTF	TGTGCCAGCAGCGTATATGGGACAGGGGGCATTGGCTACACCTTC
TRBV19	.	TRBJ1-5	.	CASSTPDRLYQPQHF	TGTGCCAGTAGTACCCCCGACAGGCTTTATCAGCCCCAGCATTTT
TRBV10-3	.	TRBJ2-2	.	CAISGLGGHTGELFF	TGTGCCATCAGTGGGTTGGGCGGGCACACCGGGGAGCTGTTTTTT
TRBV27	.	TRBJ2-7	TRBD2	CASSFTVGSVSGNYEQYF	TGTGCCAGCAGTTTTACAGTTGGGTCCGTGAGCGGGAACTACGAGCAGTACTTC